These 12 T cell receptor beta chains were all obtained from the same sample, sequenced in a study (dated by TCRdb to about 2015). Cells that were CD4+CD25+CD127-/low were isolated as Tregs. Library preparation was by 5' RACE. Instrument on record: Illumina MiSeq. TCRdb trimmed the raw reads at Q25, called clones with MiXCR and kept productive beta chains. Identical CDR3 proteins give one entry, which carries the most common genes and DNA. The sample table shows 8,500 to 13,000 distinct CDR3 sequences, and over 15% are seen once. Approximately 4.2% of the sample is taken by the ten largest. Specimen: Tregs sorted from a lymph node. The receptors were gathered from a female donor with breast cancer.

This clonotype came up many times. The chain is built from TRBV12-3 or TRBV12-4 and TRBJ2-7, with D hard to call. CDR3 length: 13 amino acids. V lost 6 bases, J lost 3 bases, and 12 bases lay in between. The CDR3 reads CASSPEAGYEQYF. The CDR3 DNA is TGTGCCAGCAGCCCCGAGGCCGGCTACGAGCAGTACTTC.

Within the sample, this clonotype is medium-sized. The V gene is TRBV9, the J gene TRBJ2-5, with TRBD2 matching over 8 bases. Germline lookup yields CDR1 SGDLS and CDR2 YYNGEE. The CDR3 totals 15 residues. Unmatched junction bases numbered 8, after V lost 2 bases and J lost 5 bases. The CDR3: CASSVTAGAEETQYF. The CDR3 DNA follows: TGTGCCAGCAGCGTTACAGCGGGAGCGGAGGAGACCCAGTACTTC.

This clonotype was detected ten times or more. This chain joins TRBV5-1 and TRBJ2-2; no reliable D call. Germline V gene lookup returns CDR1 SGHRS and CDR2 YFSETQ. The CDR3 length is 14 residues. The V end lost 0 bases, the J end lost 4 bases, and 7 bases lay between the germline ends. The CDR3 DNA reads TGCGCCAGCAGCTTGGTTCAAATCACCGGGGAGCTGTTTTTT. Translated: CASSLVQITGELFF. Full variable domain (rest looked up from reference TRBV5-1 and TRBJ2-2): KAGVTQTPRYLIKTRGQQVTLSCSPISGHRSVSWYQQTPGQGLQFLFEYFSETQRNKGNFPGRFSGRQFSNSRSEMNVSTLELGDSALYLCASSLVQITGELFFGEGSRLTVL.

This clonotype has a count of ten or more. The CDR3 spells CASSGGRNYGYTF. The CDR3 DNA sequence: TGTGCCAGCAGTGGCGGACGGAACTATGGCTACACCTTC. The chain has TRBV2 and TRBJ1-2; no firm D call. The V end lost 4 bases, the J end lost 2 bases, and 8 bases lay between the germline ends. Germline V CDR1 and CDR2: SNHLY, FYNNEI. The CDR3 is 13 residues long.

This clonotype occurred many times. The chain links TRBV20-1 to TRBJ2-7; the D gene is possibly TRBD2 (7 bases). This CDR3 comprises 14 residues. Germline-derived CDR1 and CDR2 are DFQATT and SNEGSKA (reference sequence). The V end was cut by 0 bases, the J end by 6 bases, with 15 bases between. DNA of the CDR3: TGCAGTGCTAGAGATTGGGGGGGCGGCGGCGAGCAGTACTTC. As protein: CSARDWGGGGEQYF.

This clonotype is medium-sized (0.01 to 0.1%). The rearrangement joins TRBV29-1 to TRBJ2-1; TRBD1 matches at 8 bases. CDR3 length: 15 residues. In germline, CDR1 is SQVTM, CDR2 ANQGSEA. Trimming took 5 bases from V and 2 from J; bases not matched to a gene: 8. DNA for the CDR3: TGCAGCGTTCCGGCCGGACAGGGTCCCTACAATGAGCAGTTCTTC. It yields the protein CSVPAGQGPYNEQFF.

This clonotype was seen more than once but under ten times. Possible read error: a much larger clone is one base away. J is TRBJ1-3 and V is TRBV11-2; no clear D gene. Trimming removed 8 bases at V and 0 bases at J, with 14 bases between. Germline V lookup: CDR1 SGHAT, CDR2 FQNNGV. The CDR3 length is 15 residues. The CDR3 region has the DNA TGTGCCAGCGGCTCCCCTAGAATCTCTGGAAACACCATATATTTT. It codes for CASGSPRISGNTIYF.

This clonotype is deemed medium-sized (0.01 to 0.1%). The rearrangement uses TRBV5-1 and TRBJ2-5; D ambiguous. The CDR3 is 14 amino acids. Germline CDR1 reads SGHRS; CDR2 reads YFSETQ. The V end was cut by 4 bases, the J end by 6 bases, with 16 bases between. This CDR3 is CASSDGRLLKTQYF. CDR3 nucleotide sequence: TGCGCCAGCAGCGACGGGCGTCTTCTCAAGACCCAGTACTTC.

With respect to this clonotype: An end of the junction differs from the germline gene, which may be a read error. This chain joins TRBV28 and TRBJ2-2; either TRBD1 or TRBD2 may fit D (7 bases each). This CDR3 has 15 residues. The germline V gene has CDR1 MDHEN and CDR2 SYDVKM. The CDR3 bases are TGTGCCATCAGTCTCCCGGGGAGGGGGCCCGGGGAGCTGTTTTTT. This translates into CAISLPGRGPGELFF.

By its share, this clonotype is medium-sized. The DNA for the CDR3 is TGTGCCAGCAGTTACCTAGGGCGGTTCGGGGACCCGGACTACGAGCAGTACTTC. It specifies CASSYLGRFGDPDYEQYF. The rearrangement uses TRBV6-2 or TRBV6-3 and TRBJ2-7; D tentatively reads TRBD1 or TRBD2 (5 bases each). Trimming removed 2 bases from V and 3 bases from J, with 23 bases in between. Germline CDR1 MNHEY, CDR2 SVGEGT. CDR3 length equals 18 residues.

This clonotype occurred a few times. Possible read error: a much larger clone is one base away. Lacking the conserved final phenylalanine or tryptophan, this CDR3 likely reflects a read error. This chain connects TRBV27 to TRBJ2-1; TRBD2 aligns across 10 bases. The CDR3 loop spans 16 amino acids. Trimming took 6 bases from V and 4 from J; bases not matched to a gene: 9. Germline CDR1 and CDR2: MNHEY and SMNVEV (reference sequence). CDR3 DNA: TGTGCCAGCAGACCCCAGGGACTAGCGCCGTACAATGAGCAGTTCATC. Its protein is CASRPQGLAPYNEQFI.

For the CDR3, the DNA is TGTGCCAGCAGCCCAAGGGCTAGCGGGAGCTATGAGCAGTTCTTC. Encoded protein: CASSPRASGSYEQFF. The V gene is TRBV5-5, the J gene TRBJ2-1; 10 bases fit TRBD2. The CDR3 contains 15 residues. With V trimmed by 4 bases and J by 8 bases, 9 bases remained unmatched. Germline-derived CDR1 and CDR2 are SGHKS and YYEKEE (reference sequence).